This T cell receptor (beta chain) came from a study of beta chain features in type 1 diabetes. At the level of the study: No patient-donor differences in age, gender, total cells or subset yield.

Every bit of the isolated RNA underwent reverse transcription, so sequencing read expressed TCRB transcripts. Here immunoSEQ multiplex PCR was the method, and the copy in TCRdb shows in-frame clones only, minus some. This table holds approximately 140,000 clones, about 44% found once. Sequencing was performed on Tregs from blood. The receptor comes from a man aged 18 to 29 in good health.

In nucleotides, the CDR3 is TGTGCCAGCAGCCCAAGACTAGCGGGGGGCTACAATGAGCAGTTCTTC. Translated: CASSPRLAGGYNEQFF. This chain links TRBV9 with TRBJ2-1, with TRBD2 identical over 13 bases. The CDR3 is made up of 16 amino acids. Germline V gives CDR1 SGDLS, CDR2 YYNGEE. Unmatched junction bases numbered 4, after V lost 4 bases and J lost 3 bases.